These 23 T cell receptor beta chains originate from one sample sequenced in a study of response to subunit inactivated influenza vaccine. Using its own MiXCR run on the RT-PCR reads, TCRdb lists one record per CDR3 protein. The sample lists 650,000 to 800,000 distinct CDR3 sequences, around a sixth occurring once. This material consisted of PBMCs from blood, taken roughly 5 days after vaccination. The source of these receptors is a man aged 50-60 years who received an inactivated influenza vaccine.

The V gene is TRBV10-3, the J gene TRBJ2-3; TRBD1 aligns across 8 bases. The ends lost 6 bases at V and 4 bases at J; junction bases unmatched: 9. Germline V CDR1 and CDR2: ENHRY, SYGVKD. This CDR3 is built from 15 residues. CDR3: CAIRKGQGIADTQYF. CDR3 DNA: TGTGCCATCAGGAAAGGACAGGGAATAGCAGATACGCAGTATTTT.

This sequence joins TRBV20-1 and TRBJ2-1; D remains unclear. The CDR3 length is 15 residues. CDR1 and CDR2 (germline): DFQATT, SNEGSKA (reference sequence). V lost 1 base, J lost 7 bases, and 17 bases lay in between. CDR3: CSARVPEGPPNEQFF. As DNA, the CDR3 is TGCAGTGCTAGAGTCCCAGAAGGACCCCCTAATGAGCAGTTCTTC.

The V gene is TRBV12-3 or TRBV12-4, the J gene TRBJ2-7; D possibly corresponds to TRBD1 (5 bases). V lost 4 bases, J lost 5 bases, and 15 bases lay in between. This CDR3 has 14 residues. CDR3 DNA sequence: TGTGCCAGCAGTTCGGACACCAGCCCCCACGAGCAGTACTTC. Encoded protein: CASSSDTSPHEQYF.

The gene calls are TRBV7-2 and TRBJ2-7; D is uncertain. From germline, CDR1 is SGHTA and CDR2 FQGNSA. The length of the CDR3 is 14 residues. The V end was cut by 4 bases, the J end by 5 bases, with 15 bases between. CDR3 nucleotides: TGTGCCAGCAGCTGGAAGTGGGGTAGCAACGAGCAGTACTTC. Amino acid sequence: CASSWKWGSNEQYF.

In this sample, this clonotype turned up a few times. The genes are TRBV6-5 and TRBJ2-3; TRBD2 matches 8 bases. The CDR3 totals 12 residues. V dropped 8 bases and J dropped 5; count of bases not matched to a gene: 3. Germline V CDR1 and CDR2: MNHEY, SVGAGI. The chain's CDR3 is CASVAGGDTQYF. The DNA for the CDR3 is TGTGCCAGCGTCGCGGGGGGAGATACGCAGTATTTT.

In its sample, this clonotype was seen a few times. The chain recombines TRBV7-9 with TRBJ1-1; the D gene is possibly TRBD1 (5 bases). Germline lookup yields CDR1 SEHNR and CDR2 FQNEAQ (reference sequence). The CDR3 spans 16 residues. Trimming cost V 5 bases and J 0 bases, with 16 bases left between them. CDR3 sequence reads: CASSPPFRQMNTEAFF. DNA for the CDR3: TGTGCCAGCAGCCCCCCGTTTCGACAGATGAACACTGAAGCTTTCTTT.

This chain's CDR3 is CSARGTRRASRDTQYF. The CDR3, as DNA: TGCAGTGCTAGAGGGACACGGAGGGCCTCCCGAGATACGCAGTATTTT. The chain links TRBV20-1 to TRBJ2-3, with D possibly being TRBD2 (6 bases). Germline V gene data show CDR1 as DFQATT and CDR2 as SNEGSKA (reference sequence). The CDR3 runs 16 residues. V shed 1 base and J shed 5 bases, with 19 bases lying between them.

This clonotype showed up many times. The chain recombines TRBV5-1 with TRBJ2-5, with 9 bases identical to TRBD1. The CDR3 totals 14 residues. The ends lost 3 bases at V and 3 bases at J; junction bases unmatched: 3. Germline CDR1 and CDR2: SGHRS and YFSETQ. The CDR3 nucleotides read TGCGCCAGCAGCTCGGGACAGGGAAAAGAGACCCAGTACTTC. This gives the protein CASSSGQGKETQYF.

The CDR3 DNA reads as TGTGCCAGCAGTCTCTCTTCCGGGACTCCCAGCGAGCAGTACTTC. Its protein product is CASSLSSGTPSEQYF. The V and J genes are TRBV28 and TRBJ2-7; D is perhaps TRBD2 (6 bases). With 5 bases removed from V and 6 bases from J, the gap between germline ends came to 20 bases. The CDR3 contains 15 residues. The V gene's germline CDR1 is MDHEN and CDR2 SYDVKM.

This clonotype occurred a few times. The genes are TRBV20-1 and TRBJ1-4, with D uncertain. Trimming left V 0 bases short and J 0 bases short, with 14 bases between. CDR3 length: 17 amino acids. Germline lookup yields CDR1 DFQATT and CDR2 SNEGSKA (reference sequence). The CDR3 DNA is TGCAGTGCTAGAGATCTTCGGTCCCCCTCAACTAATGAAAAACTGTTTTTT. Translated: CSARDLRSPSTNEKLFF.

This clonotype has a count of ten or more. The chain couples TRBV7-9 to TRBJ2-5, with 7 bases aligning to TRBD1. Trimming at V came to 3 bases and at J to 4 bases, leaving 5 bases not matched to a gene. CDR3 length: 14 residues. Germline V gene lookup returns CDR1 SEHNR and CDR2 FQNEAQ (reference sequence). Here the CDR3 reads CASSFHDRAETQYF. The CDR3 DNA follows: TGTGCCAGCAGCTTCCACGACAGGGCAGAGACCCAGTACTTC. Full variable domain (rest looked up from reference TRBV7-9 and TRBJ2-5): DTGVSQNPRHKITKRGQNVTFRCDPISEHNRLYWYRQTLGQGPEFLTYFQNEAQLEKSRLLSDRFSAERPKGSFSTLEIQRTEQGDSAMYLCASSFHDRAETQYFGPGTRLLVL.

The chain couples TRBV20-1 to TRBJ2-4; TRBD2 matches 8 bases. This CDR3 region has 17 residues. V trimming: 6 bases; J trimming: 0 bases; junction bases outside the gene matches: 13. Germline-derived CDR1 and CDR2 are DFQATT and SNEGSKA (reference sequence). The CDR3 spells CSAPTPRLALAKNIQYF. The CDR3 DNA reads as TGCAGTGCCCCGACCCCCCGACTAGCGCTAGCCAAAAACATTCAGTACTTC.

Only a few counts were recorded for this clonotype. The chain recombines TRBV9 with TRBJ2-7; no clear D. V was trimmed by 0 bases and J by 3 bases, leaving 10 bases between them. The CDR3 has 14 amino acids. Germline values: CDR1 SGDLS, CDR2 YYNGEE. The CDR3 is CASSVAGQRYEQYF. The CDR3 nucleotides are TGTGCCAGCAGCGTAGCTGGGCAACGCTACGAGCAGTACTTC.

V and J are TRBV6-2 or TRBV6-3 and TRBJ1-1; D uncertain. The CDR3 is 14 residues long. CDR1 MNHEY and CDR2 SVGEGT come from the germline V gene. Trimming took 0 bases from V and 3 from J, leaving 8 bases between them. The DNA for the CDR3 is TGTGCCAGCAGTTACTCATTAAGGTACACTGAAGCTTTCTTT. It is translated as CASSYSLRYTEAFF.

This clonotype was counted between two and nine times. This rearrangement joins TRBV20-1 to TRBJ1-1; 7 nucleotides align to TRBD1. CDR3 length equals 14 residues. Germline CDR1 DFQATT, CDR2 SNEGSKA (reference sequence). V lost 6 bases to trimming and J lost 1 base; unmatched junction nucleotides: 8. The CDR3 nucleotides are TGCAGTGCCCAAGAGGGGACAGAGAACACTGAAGCTTTCTTT. Amino acids: CSAQEGTENTEAFF.

The rearrangement joins TRBV6-1 to TRBJ2-5; D not resolved. Germline values: CDR1 MNHNS, CDR2 SASEGT. With 6 bases removed from V and 1 base from J, the gap between germline ends came to 12 bases. The CDR3 contains 14 residues. This chain's CDR3 is CASRTYGFQETQYF. CDR3 nucleotides: TGTGCCAGCAGAACGTACGGCTTCCAAGAGACCCAGTACTTC.

The sample holds a few counts of this clonotype. The rearrangement joins TRBV5-1 to TRBJ2-7; a possible D gene is TRBD2 (6 bases). CDR1 and CDR2 from the germline V gene are SGHRS and YFSETQ. CDR3 size: 17 residues. V lost 4 bases, J lost 3 bases, and 23 bases lay in between. The CDR3 nucleotides are TGCGCCAGCAGCGAATCCGGGACTCCCCATCCCCTCTACGAGCAGTACTTC. It specifies CASSESGTPHPLYEQYF.

This clonotype has a count of ten or more. The gene calls are TRBV12-3 or TRBV12-4 and TRBJ2-7, with TRBD2 matching over 8 bases. Trimming took 6 bases from V and 7 from J; bases not matched to a gene: 11. The CDR3 runs to 14 residues. The CDR3 protein is CASSPTGGPREQYF. CDR3 DNA sequence: TGTGCCAGCAGCCCTACGGGGGGGCCGAGGGAGCAGTACTTC.

This clonotype came up a few times. The rearrangement uses TRBV25-1 and TRBJ2-1; 8 bases line up with TRBD1. The CDR3 is made up of 15 amino acids. The germline V gene has CDR1 MGHDK and CDR2 SYGVNS. V lost 4 bases and J lost 8; bases outside the gene matches: 10. This CDR3 is CASSVIGDRSDEQFF. The CDR3, as DNA: TGTGCCAGCAGTGTGATAGGGGACAGGTCCGATGAGCAGTTCTTC.

There are a few counts of this clonotype. The J gene is TRBJ2-3, the V gene TRBV2; D gene uncertain. Trimming took off 1 base at V and 4 bases at J, with 12 bases between the two ends. CDR3 length: 15 residues. Germline V CDR1 and CDR2: SNHLY, FYNNEI. The CDR3 reads CASSEVTDKPDTQYF. Here the CDR3 DNA reads TGTGCCAGCAGTGAAGTTACAGACAAACCAGATACGCAGTATTTT.

The DNA for the CDR3 is TGCGCCAGCAGCCAAGTCGGACTAGCGGGAAATTGGGATACGCAGTATTTT. It yields the protein CASSQVGLAGNWDTQYF. V and J are TRBV4-3 and TRBJ2-3; 12 nucleotides align to TRBD2. The CDR3 contains 17 residues. V shed 1 base, J shed 6 bases, and the junction held 8 bases outside the gene matches. From germline, CDR1 is LGHNA and CDR2 YSLEER.

The chain recombines TRBV12-3 or TRBV12-4 with TRBJ2-7, with 13 bases lining up with TRBD2. The CDR3 has 14 residues. After removal of 6 bases from V and 4 bases from J, the junction contained 3 bases not matched to a gene. The CDR3 nucleotides read TGTGCCAGCAGAACGACTAGCGGGGGGTACGAGCAGTACTTC. It encodes CASRTTSGGYEQYF.

The chain uses TRBV20-1 and TRBJ2-7; 10 bases fit TRBD1. After removal of 3 bases from V and 3 bases from J, the junction contained 5 bases not matched to a gene. Germline V gene lookup returns CDR1 DFQATT and CDR2 SNEGSKA (reference sequence). The CDR3 length is 14 residues. The chain's CDR3 is CSARSGQGYYEQYF. CDR3 DNA: TGCAGTGCTAGGTCGGGACAGGGGTACTACGAGCAGTACTTC.